The 27 T cell receptor beta chains below were found in one sample sequenced in a study of OX40 agonist ivuxolimab in advanced cancers. Receptor libraries were prepared by the immunoSEQ multiplex PCR assay. TCRdb re-hosts the immuneACCESS table, in-frame sequences only. Its copies lack some clones; in the studies checked, an unresolved V gene accounts for under half of them, and the cause for the rest is not known. This sample lists 45,000 to 55,000 clones; 88% were detected once. The top ten clones comprise approximately 3.2% of the sample. The sequences come from CD4+ or CD8+ T cells sorted from blood, collected in a trial of the OX40 agonist ivuxolimab. The receptors originated from an adult with an advanced solid tumor such as melanoma, head and neck, liver or kidney cancer.

The chain carries TRBV28 and TRBJ2-1; 8 bases align to TRBD2. The trim removed 1 base at V and 9 bases at J, leaving 11 bases unmatched. In germline, CDR1 is MDHEN, CDR2 SYDVKM. The CDR3 loop spans 16 amino acids. The CDR3 is CASSLYGGRSRGEQFF. The CDR3 coding sequence is TGTGCCAGCAGTTTATACGGCGGGAGGAGTCGTGGTGAGCAGTTCTTC.

The chain uses TRBV28 and TRBJ1-1, with 10 nucleotides matching TRBD1. Germline CDR1 MDHEN, CDR2 SYDVKM. The CDR3 runs 12 residues. With V trimmed by 3 bases and J by 12 bases, 4 bases remained unmatched. CDR3 amino acids: CASSLTGGITFF. DNA of the CDR3: TGTGCCAGCAGTTTGACAGGGGGCATAACTTTCTTT.

This clone was seen a handful of times. The gene calls are TRBV7-2 and TRBJ2-1, with 8 bases fitting TRBD2. V lost 4 bases and J lost 7; bases outside the gene matches: 9. CDR1 SGHTA and CDR2 FQGNSA come from the germline V gene. CDR3 length: 15 residues. CDR3 DNA sequence: TGTGCCAGCAGCTCCTCGGGGGGGTTAGGGAATGAGCAGTTCTTC. Its translation: CASSSSGGLGNEQFF.

The rearrangement links TRBV9 to TRBJ1-3; 7 nucleotides align to TRBD1. Germline-derived CDR1 and CDR2 are SGDLS and YYNGEE. The CDR3 has 15 amino acids. Trimming took 2 bases from V and 2 from J; bases not matched to a gene: 4. CDR3 nucleotide sequence: TGTGCCAGCAGCGTTGACAGGGACACTGGAAACACCATATATTTT. It specifies CASSVDRDTGNTIYF. Drawing the rest from reference TRBV9 and TRBJ1-3, the complete variable domain is DSGVTQTPKHLITATGQRVTLRCSPRSGDLSVYWYQQSLDQGLQFLIQYYNGEERAKGNILERFSAQQFPDLHSELNLSSLELGDSALYFCASSVDRDTGNTIYFGEGSWLTVV.

This clone was found once. The V call is TRBV2, the J call TRBJ2-7, with TRBD1 as a possible D gene (6 bases). The germline gives CDR1 SNHLY, CDR2 FYNNEI. The CDR3 is 15 amino acids. The germline V and J ends were trimmed by 8 bases and 2 bases, with 19 bases remaining between them. DNA for the CDR3: TGTGCCAGCGCTTCCGGACGGGACATAACCTACGAGCAGTACTTC. Translated, it gives CASASGRDITYEQYF.

DNA for the CDR3: TGTGCCAGCAGAGGGACTTCGAACACCGGGGAGCTGTTTTTT. Its protein is CASRGTSNTGELFF. The chain combines TRBV2 with TRBJ2-2, with TRBD2 as a possible D gene (6 bases). Germline V lookup: CDR1 SNHLY, CDR2 FYNNEI. Trimming removed 6 bases at V and 0 bases at J, with 8 bases between. This CDR3 is built from 14 residues.

The CDR3 reads CASSLVGNTEAFF. CDR3 DNA: TGTGCCAGCAGCTTAGTTGGGAACACTGAAGCTTTCTTT. The V gene is TRBV7-2, the J gene TRBJ1-1; D uncertain. Trimming shortened V by 1 base and J by 1 base, and 4 bases separated the two germline ends. The CDR3 consists of 13 residues. Germline lookup yields CDR1 SGHTA and CDR2 FQGNSA.

The gene calls are TRBV7-8 and TRBJ1-1; no clear D. Germline loops: CDR1 SGHVS, CDR2 FQNEAQ. This CDR3 spans 15 amino acids. Trimming cost V 0 bases and J 1 base, with 9 bases left between them. This CDR3 reads CASSLASRRNTEAFF. Written as DNA, the CDR3 is TGTGCCAGCAGCTTAGCGAGTCGGAGGAACACTGAAGCTTTCTTT.

The J gene is TRBJ2-6, the V gene TRBV6-5; D is uncertain. V lost 3 bases and J lost 0, with 9 bases in between. The germline CDR1 and CDR2 sequences are MNHEY and SVGAGI. This CDR3 comprises 16 residues. CDR3 DNA sequence: TGTGCCAGCAGTTATTTTAAGGCCTCTGGGGCCAACGTCCTGACTTTC. Amino acid sequence: CASSYFKASGANVLTF.

The chain links TRBV5-1 to TRBJ1-6; 8 bases map to TRBD1. V trimming: 7 bases; J trimming: 8 bases; junction bases outside the gene matches: 8. Germline CDR1 SGHRS, CDR2 YFSETQ. This CDR3 region has 14 residues. The CDR3 here is CASLGQGEDSPLHF. The CDR3 DNA sequence: TGCGCCAGCCTAGGACAGGGTGAAGATTCACCCCTCCACTTT. Looking up the rest from reference TRBV5-1 and TRBJ1-6 gives the full variable domain: KAGVTQTPRYLIKTRGQQVTLSCSPISGHRSVSWYQQTPGQGLQFLFEYFSETQRNKGNFPGRFSGRQFSNSRSEMNVSTLELGDSALYLCASLGQGEDSPLHFGNGTRLTVT.

The chain carries TRBV19 and TRBJ2-6; tentatively, D is TRBD1 (6 bases). The V gene's germline CDR1 is LNHDA and CDR2 SQIVND (reference sequence). This CDR3 comprises 16 residues. Between the trimmed V and J ends, which lost 8 bases and 0 bases, there was a span of 14 bases. CDR3 amino acids: CASWAGTFSGANVLTF. The CDR3 DNA sequence: TGTGCCAGTTGGGCAGGGACATTCTCTGGGGCCAACGTCCTGACTTTC.

The rearrangement links TRBV5-1 to TRBJ2-5; D might be TRBD2 (5 bases). Trimming pared 3 bases from V and 7 bases from J, leaving 10 bases between. CDR1 is SGHRS and CDR2 is YFSETQ in the germline V gene. The CDR3 extends over 12 amino acids. DNA of the CDR3: TGCGCCAGCAGCTCGGACTGGGGGACCCAGTACTTC. It encodes CASSSDWGTQYF. The full variable domain, in which reference TRBV5-1 and TRBJ2-5 provide the parts outside the CDR3, is KAGVTQTPRYLIKTRGQQVTLSCSPISGHRSVSWYQQTPGQGLQFLFEYFSETQRNKGNFPGRFSGRQFSNSRSEMNVSTLELGDSALYLCASSSDWGTQYFGPGTRLLVL.

V gene TRBV28 combines with J gene TRBJ1-4; perhaps TRBD1 as D (5 bases). The germline V and J ends were trimmed by 5 bases and 3 bases, with 13 bases remaining between them. This CDR3 comprises 15 residues. In germline, CDR1 is MDHEN, CDR2 SYDVKM. The CDR3 loop reads CASSPPGSANEKLFF. The DNA of the CDR3 is TGTGCCAGCAGTCCACCAGGGTCGGCTAATGAAAAACTGTTTTTT. The entire variable domain, with the rest obtained from reference TRBV28 and TRBJ1-4, is as follows: DVKVTQSSRYLVKRTGEKVFLECVQDMDHENMFWYRQDPGLGLRLIYFSYDVKMKEKGDIPEGYSVSREKKERFSLILESASTNQTSMYLCASSPPGSANEKLFFGSGTQLSVL.

This sequence joins TRBV7-9 and TRBJ1-2, with TRBD1 as a possible D gene (5 bases). Trimming shortened V by 11 bases and J by 8 bases, and 27 bases separated the two germline ends. Germline CDR1 reads SEHNR; CDR2 reads FQNEAQ (reference sequence). CDR3 length: 15 amino acids. CDR3 sequence reads: CAGLSIGDPLRGYTF. The CDR3 coding sequence is TGTGCCGGCTTATCTATAGGGGACCCGCTTCGAGGCTACACCTTC.

V gene TRBV28 combines with J gene TRBJ1-5; D perhaps matches TRBD1 (5 bases). Trimming cost V 6 bases and J 0 bases, with 12 bases left between them. This CDR3 comprises 15 residues. Germline-derived CDR1 and CDR2 are MDHEN and SYDVKM. CDR3 DNA: TGTGCCAGCAGCAAAGTTGGGGGTAGCAATCAGCCCCAGCATTTT. Its protein is CASSKVGGSNQPQHF.

This clone was detected only a few times. J is TRBJ2-3 and V is TRBV6-6; TRBD2 matches at 7 bases. CDR1 and CDR2 (germline): MNHNY, SVGAGI (reference sequence). The CDR3 runs to 15 residues. Trimming removed 2 bases from V and 4 bases from J; junction bases left unmatched: 6. CDR3 sequence reads: CASSYRGVSADTQYF. The CDR3 region has the DNA TGTGCCAGCAGTTACCGGGGGGTTAGCGCAGATACGCAGTATTTT.

Only a few counts were recorded for this clone. Different DNA sequences within this sample yield the same CDR3. The rearrangement uses TRBV5-1 and TRBJ2-5; 8 nucleotides agree with TRBD2. The CDR3 has 15 residues. V lost 4 bases and J lost 0; bases outside the gene matches: 5. Germline V lookup: CDR1 SGHRS, CDR2 YFSETQ. The CDR3 is CASSPKGLDQETQYF. DNA of the CDR3: TGCGCCAGCAGCCCCAAGGGACTAGACCAAGAGACCCAGTACTTC.

The chain is built from TRBV29-1 and TRBJ2-5; unclear D gene. The end of the DNA aligns better with TRBJ2-7, so the J call may be wrong. This CDR3 region has 13 residues. CDR1 SQVTM and CDR2 ANQGSEA come from the germline V gene. For the CDR3, the DNA is TGCAGCGTTGAAGCCAGGAAGCCCTACGAGCAGTACTTC. Protein product: CSVEARKPYEQYF.

This clone has only one observation. The J gene is TRBJ1-5, the V gene TRBV30, with D perhaps matching TRBD1 (5 bases). V was trimmed by 0 bases and J by 6 bases, leaving 12 bases between them. This CDR3 comprises 14 residues. CDR1 is GTSNPN and CDR2 is SVGIG in the germline V gene (reference sequence). CDR3 protein: CAWSVMGLAQPQHF. CDR3 nucleotide sequence: TGTGCCTGGAGTGTAATGGGGCTGGCTCAGCCCCAGCATTTT.

The chain employs TRBV28 and TRBJ1-2, with unresolved D. Between the trimmed V and J ends, which lost 6 bases and 4 bases, there was a span of 9 bases. CDR1 and CDR2 from the germline V gene are MDHEN and SYDVKM. The CDR3 spans 12 residues. The CDR3 nucleotides are TGTGCCAGCAGAGATACGGGCTATGGCTACACCTTC. Residues: CASRDTGYGYTF.

V is TRBV28 and J is TRBJ1-6; D call uncertain. Trimming shortened V by 7 bases and J by 7 bases, and 11 bases separated the two germline ends. This CDR3 region has 13 residues. The germline gives CDR1 MDHEN, CDR2 SYDVKM. The DNA of the CDR3 is TGTGCCAGCAAGGAGGACTTAAATTCACCCCTCCACTTT. It encodes CASKEDLNSPLHF.

The rearrangement uses TRBV6-6 and TRBJ1-2; TRBD1 agrees at 10 bases. Unmatched junction bases numbered 13, after V lost 10 bases and J lost 5 bases. The CDR3 sequence is 15 residues long. Germline CDR1 is MNHNY and CDR2 is SVGAGI (reference sequence). As DNA, the CDR3 is TGTGCCACACAGGGACGGGACAGGGGTTGGTATGGCTACACCTTC. Translated, it gives CATQGRDRGWYGYTF.

V and J are TRBV5-1 and TRBJ2-2; 7 bases are shared with TRBD2. The ends lost 3 bases at V and 9 bases at J; junction bases unmatched: 5. Germline CDR1 reads SGHRS; CDR2 reads YFSETQ. CDR3 length equals 13 residues. The chain's CDR3 is CASSSSGVWELFF. In nucleotides, the CDR3 is TGCGCCAGCAGCTCAAGCGGGGTCTGGGAGCTGTTTTTT.

The chain uses TRBV29-1 and TRBJ2-6; D unresolved. Germline CDR1 is SQVTM and CDR2 is ANQGSEA. This CDR3 has 15 residues. Between the trimmed V and J ends, which lost 6 bases and 1 base, there was a span of 13 bases. The chain's CDR3 is CSVYSYGSGANVLTF. The DNA for the CDR3 is TGCAGCGTATACTCCTACGGGTCTGGGGCCAACGTCCTGACTTTC.

This chain connects TRBV7-8 to TRBJ1-4; D not resolved. The CDR3 has 17 residues. Deletions cut 5 bases from V and 4 bases from J, with 20 bases between. Germline assignment: CDR1 SGHVS and CDR2 FQNEAQ. CDR3 coding DNA: TGTGCCAGCAGCCCCAGACCGCTCCTGGCTGATAATGAAAAACTGTTTTTT. Its protein product is CASSPRPLLADNEKLFF.

The V and J genes are TRBV7-9 and TRBJ1-1; D not certain. The CDR3 runs to 16 residues. Germline CDR1 reads SEHNR; CDR2 reads FQNEAQ (reference sequence). V lost 5 bases, J lost 3 bases, and 19 bases lay in between. The CDR3 spells CASSHYRVRADTEAFF. CDR3 sequence (DNA): TGTGCCAGCAGCCATTACCGTGTTCGGGCGGACACTGAAGCTTTCTTT.

V gene TRBV5-1 combines with J gene TRBJ1-2; 8 bases line up with TRBD1. V shed 4 bases, J shed 7 bases, and the junction held 6 bases outside the gene matches. Looked up from germline, CDR1 is SGHRS and CDR2 is YFSETQ. CDR3 size: 13 residues. In nucleotides, the CDR3 is TGCGCCAGCAGCGCGGACAGGGTCTCTGGCTACACCTTC. This codes for CASSADRVSGYTF.